A single sample is the source of the 27 T cell receptor beta chains below, sequenced in a study of PD-1 blockade in classical Hodgkin lymphoma. Repertoires were generated with immunoSEQ multiplex PCR, while TCRdb's copy carries only in-frame clones and drops some. The repertoire includes about 99,000 clones, 81% of them detected once, and 15% to 20% sits in the top ten. Each of the patients experienced relapse following autologous stem cell transplantation, and their brentuximab vedotin exposure differed. The material was peripheral blood mononuclear cells (PBMCs), obtained before the second cycle of nivolumab. The receptors stem from a human donor with classical Hodgkin lymphoma.

For this clone: This CDR3 is also generated by other DNA sequences in the sample. The rearrangement uses TRBV10-3 and TRBJ2-7; D may be TRBD2 (5 bases). The CDR3 length is 12 residues. Trimming removed 2 bases from V and 3 bases from J, with 5 bases in between. CDR1 is ENHRY, CDR2 SYGVKD, per germline. The CDR3 coding sequence is TGTGCCATCAGTGAGGAGGGCTACGAGCAGTACTTC. Amino acid sequence: CAISEEGYEQYF.

The V and J genes are TRBV15 and TRBJ1-4; tentative D call: TRBD1 (6 bases). The germline V gene has CDR1 LNHNV and CDR2 YYDKDF (reference sequence). V was clipped by 2 bases and J by 8 bases, with 18 bases between them. The length of the CDR3 is 16 residues. The CDR3 protein is CATSRPKGGGEEKLFF. The CDR3 nucleotides are TGTGCCACCAGCAGACCAAAAGGGGGAGGAGAGGAAAAACTGTTTTTT.

This chain connects TRBV5-5 to TRBJ1-2; D is uncertain. V lost 0 bases and J 2 bases, leaving 2 bases between the germline ends. The V gene's germline CDR1 is SGHKS and CDR2 YYEKEE (reference sequence). The CDR3 has 12 residues. CDR3 in amino acids: CASSLGNYGYTF. The CDR3 region has the DNA TGTGCCAGCAGCTTGGGGAACTATGGCTACACCTTC. Full variable domain (remainder filled in from reference TRBV5-5 and TRBJ1-2): DAGVTQSPTHLIKTRGQQVTLRCSPISGHKSVSWYQQVLGQGPQFIFQYYEKEERGRGNFPDRFSARQFPNYSSELNVNALLLGDSALYLCASSLGNYGYTFGSGTRLTVV.

The J gene is TRBJ2-4, the V gene TRBV11-2, with 12 bases matching TRBD2. Germline V lookup: CDR1 SGHAT, CDR2 FQNNGV. With V trimmed by 5 bases and J by 6 bases, 11 bases remained unmatched. The CDR3 totals 17 residues. Here the CDR3 reads CASSRKTSGSIPNIQYF. In DNA form, the CDR3 reads TGTGCCAGCAGCCGCAAGACTAGCGGGAGTATTCCAAACATTCAGTACTTC.

This chain links TRBV7-2 with TRBJ1-5; D remains ambiguous. The V and J ends lost 1 base and 0 bases respectively, with 10 bases between them. Germline V gives CDR1 SGHTA, CDR2 FQGNSA. The CDR3 sequence is 16 residues long. Here the CDR3 DNA reads TGTGCCAGCAGCTTAGTGGCGAGCCTTAGCAATCAGCCCCAGCATTTT. This codes for CASSLVASLSNQPQHF.

The V call is TRBV2, the J call TRBJ2-2; the D gene is possibly TRBD1 (5 bases). Germline V gene lookup returns CDR1 SNHLY and CDR2 FYNNEI. V lost 2 bases and J lost 2, with 9 bases in between. This CDR3 is built from 15 residues. CDR3 nucleotides: TGTGCCAGCAGTGAAAACAGGATCAACACCGGGGAGCTGTTTTTT. Amino acid sequence: CASSENRINTGELFF.

The CDR3: CASSFGTSAYEQYF. The CDR3 coding sequence is TGTGCCAGCAGTTTTGGGACGTCTGCCTACGAGCAGTACTTC. The rearrangement links TRBV6-5 to TRBJ2-7, with D tentatively TRBD1 or TRBD2 (5 bases each). Per the germline V gene, CDR1 is MNHEY and CDR2 is SVGAGI. V lost 4 bases and J 2 bases, leaving 12 bases between the germline ends. The CDR3 contains 14 residues.

CDR3 coding DNA: TGTGCCAGCTCCCCCAAAGGACAGGGAAACGAGCAGTACTTC. Protein product: CASSPKGQGNEQYF. The chain joins TRBV18 to TRBJ2-7, with 8 bases that match TRBD1. After removal of 6 bases from V and 5 bases from J, the junction contained 9 bases not matched to a gene. This CDR3 comprises 14 residues. Germline CDR1 and CDR2: KGHSH and LQKENI.

This chain connects TRBV6-1 to TRBJ2-5; 7 bases align to TRBD1. The CDR3 sequence is 14 residues long. Germline CDR1 is MNHNS and CDR2 is SASEGT. Unmatched junction bases numbered 11, after V lost 6 bases and J lost 7 bases. The CDR3 sequence is CASSQTGPSGTQYF. In DNA, the CDR3 is TGTGCCAGCAGCCAGACAGGGCCATCGGGGACCCAGTACTTC.

This chain connects TRBV5-4 to TRBJ1-5; D ambiguous. Germline CDR1 and CDR2: SGHNT and YYREEE (reference sequence). The V and J ends lost 0 bases and 7 bases respectively, with 8 bases between them. This CDR3 is built from 13 residues. The CDR3 DNA reads TGTGCCAGCAGCTTGGAGGCTGGGCAGCCCCAGCATTTT. Translating gives CASSLEAGQPQHF. The full variable domain, its missing parts supplied by reference TRBV5-4 and TRBJ1-5, is ETGVTQSPTHLIKTRGQQVTLRCSSQSGHNTVSWYQQALGQGPQFIFQYYREEENGRGNFPPRFSGLQFPNYSSELNVNALELDDSALYLCASSLEAGQPQHFGDGTRLSIL.

This clone was found a few times. This chain links TRBV10-3 with TRBJ2-7; the D gene is possibly TRBD2 (5 bases). The CDR3 spans 14 residues. The germline V gene has CDR1 ENHRY and CDR2 SYGVKD. Trimming cost V 8 bases and J 4 bases, with 18 bases left between them. CDR3 protein: CAILLEGRRYEQYF. DNA for the CDR3: TGTGCCATCCTCCTAGAGGGTCGTCGGTACGAGCAGTACTTC.

The chain has TRBV19 and TRBJ1-2; 8 bases agree with TRBD1. CDR3 size: 15 residues. Germline V gene data show CDR1 as LNHDA and CDR2 as SQIVND (reference sequence). The V gene end was trimmed by 4 bases and the J gene end by 0 bases; junction bases not matched to a gene: 4. The CDR3 DNA sequence: TGTGCCAGTAGTACCCAGGGGGCCTCTAACTATGGCTACACCTTC. This gives the protein CASSTQGASNYGYTF.

This sequence joins TRBV7-2 and TRBJ2-7, with TRBD2 matching 8 bases. The junction had 9 bases not matched to a gene; V was cut back by 5 bases and J by 6 bases. The CDR3 runs to 14 residues. Germline V CDR1 and CDR2: SGHTA, FQGNSA. CDR3 in amino acids: CASSRRAGALEQYF. The CDR3 region has the DNA TGTGCCAGCAGCCGCCGAGCGGGAGCCCTCGAGCAGTACTTC.

This chain joins TRBV10-3 and TRBJ2-3, with D unresolved. Per germline, CDR1 ENHRY and CDR2 SYGVKD. The CDR3 is 13 amino acids. V was clipped by 5 bases and J by 3 bases, with 9 bases between them. The CDR3, as DNA: TGTGCCATCAGTTACGCGGTTACAGATACGCAGTATTTT. Its protein is CAISYAVTDTQYF.

This clone was seen a handful of times. The genes are TRBV28 and TRBJ2-7; no firm D call. This CDR3 is built from 15 residues. Germline V gene lookup returns CDR1 MDHEN and CDR2 SYDVKM. Trimming cost V 7 bases and J 0 bases, with 16 bases left between them. The CDR3 reads CASTRDGQSSYEQYF. CDR3 coding DNA: TGTGCCAGCACCAGAGACGGGCAATCCTCCTACGAGCAGTACTTC.

This clone appeared once. This chain links TRBV10-3 with TRBJ2-7, with 9 bases matching TRBD1. V shed 4 bases and J 3 bases; nucleotides not matched to a gene: 7. Germline lookup yields CDR1 ENHRY and CDR2 SYGVKD. The CDR3 has 15 residues. The CDR3 reads CAISGGDRDGYEQYF. CDR3 sequence (DNA): TGTGCCATCAGTGGGGGGGACAGGGACGGCTACGAGCAGTACTTC.

The chain links TRBV7-6 to TRBJ2-7, with 9 bases that match TRBD1. The CDR3 consists of 15 residues. The V and J ends lost 0 bases and 7 bases, in that order; junction bases with no gene match: 7. Per germline, CDR1 SGHVS and CDR2 FNYEAQ. CDR3 in amino acids: CASSLAAGQGVEQYF. The CDR3 DNA is TGTGCCAGCAGCTTAGCAGCGGGACAGGGTGTGGAGCAGTACTTC.

The DNA for the CDR3 is TGTGCCAGCAGGGCCTCTTCCGGGCGGGAGCTATACAATGAGCAGTTCTTC. It translates to CASRASSGRELYNEQFF. The rearrangement uses TRBV6-4 and TRBJ2-1, with TRBD2 matching over 7 bases. CDR1 and CDR2 from the germline V gene are MRHNA and SNTAGT. J gave up 4 bases and V 6 bases, and 15 bases lay outside the gene matches. CDR3 length: 17 residues.

The chain links TRBV10-3 to TRBJ2-1, with 8 nucleotides matching TRBD1. Trimming took 4 bases from V and 7 from J; bases not matched to a gene: 6. Looked up from germline, CDR1 is ENHRY and CDR2 is SYGVKD. The CDR3 is 14 residues long. This CDR3 reads CAISVPGGRNEQFF. CDR3 DNA: TGTGCCATCAGTGTCCCAGGGGGCCGGAATGAGCAGTTCTTC.

This chain links TRBV7-8 with TRBJ2-4; 13 positions match TRBD2. The length of the CDR3 is 15 residues. The germline V gene encodes CDR1 SGHVS and CDR2 FQNEAQ. V lost 1 base and J lost 7; bases outside the gene matches: 1. CDR3 in DNA: TGTGCCAGCAGCTTAGGGACTAGCGGGAGTAACATTCAGTACTTC. Protein product: CASSLGTSGSNIQYF. The full variable domain, completed using reference TRBV7-8 and TRBJ2-4, is GAGVSQSPRYKVAKRGQDVALRCDPISGHVSLFWYQQALGQGPEFLTYFQNEAQLDKSGLPSDRFFAERPEGSVSTLKIQRTQQEDSAVYLCASSLGTSGSNIQYFGAGTRLSVL.

The V and J genes are TRBV5-8 and TRBJ2-3; 8 bases agree with TRBD1. J was trimmed by 5 bases and V by 3 bases; bases with no gene match: 8. This CDR3 is built from 15 residues. The germline V gene has CDR1 SGHTS and CDR2 YDEGEE. DNA of the CDR3: TGTGCCAGCAGCTCGAGGACAGGGCTTGTAGATACGCAGTATTTT. Protein product: CASSSRTGLVDTQYF.

The V and J genes are TRBV5-4 and TRBJ1-2; D perhaps matches TRBD1 (5 bases). Germline-derived CDR1 and CDR2 are SGHNT and YYREEE (reference sequence). This CDR3 is built from 15 residues. V lost 0 bases and J 4 bases, leaving 13 bases between the germline ends. CDR3 residues: CASSLDPGSSYGYTF. In DNA form, the CDR3 reads TGTGCCAGCAGCTTGGACCCAGGGTCTAGCTATGGCTACACCTTC.

The chain is built from TRBV6-1 and TRBJ2-7, with 8 bases aligning to TRBD1. Germline assignment: CDR1 MNHNS and CDR2 SASEGT. After removal of 6 bases from V and 6 bases from J, the junction contained 10 bases not matched to a gene. This CDR3 is 14 amino acids long. The CDR3 loop reads CASRALLTGGEQYF. DNA for the CDR3: TGTGCCAGCAGGGCCCTTCTAACAGGGGGCGAGCAGTACTTC.

CDR3 sequence: CASSPPQGNYGYTF. DNA for the CDR3: TGTGCCAGCAGCCCCCCGCAGGGGAACTATGGCTACACCTTC. This chain connects TRBV4-2 to TRBJ1-2; D is possibly TRBD1 (6 bases). Germline V gene lookup returns CDR1 LGHNA and CDR2 YNFKEQ. Deletions cut 4 bases from V and 2 bases from J, with 11 bases between. The CDR3 extends over 14 amino acids.

This sequence joins TRBV7-2 and TRBJ1-2; a weak D match, TRBD1 (6 bases). This CDR3 comprises 13 residues. Trimming left V 5 bases short and J 8 bases short, with 15 bases between. Germline CDR1 reads SGHTA; CDR2 reads FQGNSA. The chain's CDR3 is CASSPGGALGYTF. In DNA form, the CDR3 reads TGTGCCAGCAGCCCCGGGGGCGCCTTAGGCTACACCTTC.

In its sample, this clone was seen once. V is TRBV18 and J is TRBJ2-1; TRBD1 matches at 9 bases. CDR3 length equals 15 residues. Per the germline V gene, CDR1 is KGHSH and CDR2 is LQKENI. J gave up 5 bases and V 4 bases, and 6 bases lay outside the gene matches. DNA of the CDR3: TGTGCCAGCTCACGCCGGACAGGGGATAACAATGAGCAGTTCTTC. Residues: CASSRRTGDNNEQFF.

The rearrangement uses TRBV28 and TRBJ1-1; unclear D gene. V dropped 6 bases and J dropped 8 bases, with 13 bases sitting between them. This CDR3 region has 12 residues. Germline values: CDR1 MDHEN, CDR2 SYDVKM. DNA of the CDR3: TGTGCCAGCAGGCCCCCGGGTTTAGAAGCTTTCTTT. This sequence encodes CASRPPGLEAFF.